The present T cell receptor beta chain was sequenced within a study of patients and donors after allogeneic stem cell transplantation. Between the trimmed V and J ends, which lost 4 bases and 9 bases, there was a span of 15 bases. The CDR3 contains 14 residues. Germline assignment: CDR1 SEHNR and CDR2 FQNEAQ (reference sequence). A single record per CDR3 protein comes from TCRdb applying MiXCR to the RT-PCR reads. The data contain around 160,000 distinct CDR3 sequences, approximately 30% of them seen just once; the ten biggest clones take up less than 3.5%. This clonotype was observed a few times. Sequenced input: blood, either unsorted or a sorted T cell fraction (not recorded which). The TCR originated in a human donor who was either an allogeneic HSCT recipient or a stem cell or donor lymphocyte infusion donor (not recorded which). It is not recorded whose cells these are; they may come from a transplant donor. The chain links TRBV7-9 to TRBJ2-2; D possibly corresponds to TRBD1 (5 bases). DNA for the CDR3: TGTGCCAGCAGCTCAGGGCTCACTCCCCGGGAGCTGTTTTTT. Protein product: CASSSGLTPRELFF.